This T cell receptor beta chain stems from a study of response to subunit inactivated influenza vaccine. Using its own MiXCR run on the RT-PCR reads, TCRdb lists one record per CDR3 protein. The sample records roughly 170,000 distinct CDR3 sequences, around 9.2% being singletons. The CDR3 runs 16 residues. Trimming at V came to 10 bases and at J to 0 bases, leaving 13 bases not matched to a gene. The germline V gene encodes CDR1 ENHRY and CDR2 SYGVKD. Regarding the study as a whole: It was the authors' suggestion that each seasonal influenza vaccination recruits few new T cells.

This clonotype was detected many times. The antigen is undetermined. The material sequenced was non-naive T cells sorted from PBMCs, taken on the day of vaccination. This TCR came from a man between 50 and 59 years old who received an inactivated influenza vaccine. The V call is TRBV10-3, the J call TRBJ2-7; 9 nucleotides align to TRBD1. The DNA for the CDR3 is TGTGCCACTTGGGACAGGGCTGCCGGTTCCTCCTACGAGCAGTACTTC. Its translation: CATWDRAAGSSYEQYF.